This TCR beta chain was captured in a study of regulatory T cells in long-lasting Graves disease. Through Arm-PCR of CDR3 regions and iRepertoire HTBI primers, TCR beta libraries were built. TCRdb reprocessed the multiplex PCR reads via MiXCR and lists one record per CDR3 protein. This table holds a few hundred thousand distinct CDR3 sequences, 13% found once. The time point here: newly diagnosed GD, antithyroid drugs for less than 3 months. RNA isolated from PBMCs was used to make the TCR library. This clonotype was counted ten times or more. The CDR3 runs 15 residues. Trimming shortened V by 1 base and J by 4 bases, and 11 bases separated the two germline ends. Germline V CDR1 and CDR2: SGHAT, FQNNGV. Separately, the same data were catalogued under a study of T cells in Graves' hyperthyroidism and ophthalmopathy. That investigation notes: Progression to ophthalmopathy was predicted a median of 6.5 months early.

V gene TRBV11-2 combines with J gene TRBJ2-1; D gene unclear. Sequencing was performed on peripheral blood mononuclear cells (PBMCs), taken at new diagnosis, from a patient treated with antithyroid drugs. The sequence came from a man between 25 and 39 years old with Graves disease. DNA for the CDR3: TGTGCCAGCAGCTTAGGAGGCGACTTTTACAATGAGCAGTTCTTC. It encodes CASSLGGDFYNEQFF.